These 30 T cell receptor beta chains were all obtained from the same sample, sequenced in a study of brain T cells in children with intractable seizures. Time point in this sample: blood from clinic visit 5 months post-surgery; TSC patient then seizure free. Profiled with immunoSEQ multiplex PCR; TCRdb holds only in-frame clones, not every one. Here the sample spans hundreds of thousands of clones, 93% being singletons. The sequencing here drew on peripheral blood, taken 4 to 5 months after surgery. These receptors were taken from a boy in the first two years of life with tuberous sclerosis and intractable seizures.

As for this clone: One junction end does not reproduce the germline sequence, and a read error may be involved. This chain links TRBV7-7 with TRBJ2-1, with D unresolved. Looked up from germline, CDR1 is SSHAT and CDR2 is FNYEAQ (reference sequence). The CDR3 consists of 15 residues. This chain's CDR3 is CASSLELSSYNEQFF. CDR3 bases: TGTGCTAGCAGCTTAGAACTGAGCTCCTACAATGAGCAGTTCTTC.

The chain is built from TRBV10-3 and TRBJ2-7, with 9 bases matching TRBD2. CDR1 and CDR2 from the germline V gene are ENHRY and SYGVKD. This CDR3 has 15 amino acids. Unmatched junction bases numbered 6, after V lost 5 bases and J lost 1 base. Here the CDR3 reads CAISIYAGGSYEQYF. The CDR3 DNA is TGTGCCATCAGTATCTACGCGGGGGGGTCCTACGAGCAGTACTTC.

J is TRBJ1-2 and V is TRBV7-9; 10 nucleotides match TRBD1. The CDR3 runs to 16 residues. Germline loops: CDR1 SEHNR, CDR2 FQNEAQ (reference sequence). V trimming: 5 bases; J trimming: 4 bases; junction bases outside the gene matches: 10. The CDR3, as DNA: TGTGCCAGCAGCCGCTCGGGGACAGGGGAGGTCTATGGCTACACCTTC. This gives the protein CASSRSGTGEVYGYTF.

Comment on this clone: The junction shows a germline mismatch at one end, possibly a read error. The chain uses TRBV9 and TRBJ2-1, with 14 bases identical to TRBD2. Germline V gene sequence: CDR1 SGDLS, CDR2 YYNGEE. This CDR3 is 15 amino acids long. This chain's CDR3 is CASSPTPTSGRAKVF. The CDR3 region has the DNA TGTGCCAGCAGCCCTACCCCGACTAGCGGGAGGGCCAAGGTCTTC.

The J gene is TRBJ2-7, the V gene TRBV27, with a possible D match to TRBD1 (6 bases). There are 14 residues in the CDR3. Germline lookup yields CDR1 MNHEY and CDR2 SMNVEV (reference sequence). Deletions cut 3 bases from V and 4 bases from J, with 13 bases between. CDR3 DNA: TGTGCCAGCAGTTTCCATGGACAGAGATACGAGCAGTACTTC. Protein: CASSFHGQRYEQYF.

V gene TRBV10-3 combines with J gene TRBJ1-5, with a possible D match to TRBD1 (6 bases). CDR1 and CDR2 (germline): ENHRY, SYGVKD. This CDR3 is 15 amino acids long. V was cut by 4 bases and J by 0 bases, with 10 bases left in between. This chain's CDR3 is CAISADRDSNQPQHF. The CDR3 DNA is TGTGCCATCAGTGCGGACAGAGATAGCAATCAGCCCCAGCATTTT.

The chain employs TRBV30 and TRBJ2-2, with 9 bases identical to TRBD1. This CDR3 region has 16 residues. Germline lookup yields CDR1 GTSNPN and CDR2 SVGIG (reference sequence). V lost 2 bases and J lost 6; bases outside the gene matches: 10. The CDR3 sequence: CAWSFKGTGSSGELFF. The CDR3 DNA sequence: TGTGCCTGGAGTTTTAAAGGGACAGGGAGCTCCGGGGAGCTGTTTTTT.

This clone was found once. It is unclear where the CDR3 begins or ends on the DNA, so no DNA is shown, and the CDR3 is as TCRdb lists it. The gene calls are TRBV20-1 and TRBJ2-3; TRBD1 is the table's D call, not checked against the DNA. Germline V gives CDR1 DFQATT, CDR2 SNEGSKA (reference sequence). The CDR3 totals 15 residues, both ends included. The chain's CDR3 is CSASFLAGGTDTQYF.

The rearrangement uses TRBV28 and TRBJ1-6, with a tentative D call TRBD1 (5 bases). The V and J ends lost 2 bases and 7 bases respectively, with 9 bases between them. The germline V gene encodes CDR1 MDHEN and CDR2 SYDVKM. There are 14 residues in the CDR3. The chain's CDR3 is CASSLGGWNSPLHF. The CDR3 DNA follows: TGTGCCAGCAGTTTAGGGGGTTGGAATTCACCCCTCCACTTT.

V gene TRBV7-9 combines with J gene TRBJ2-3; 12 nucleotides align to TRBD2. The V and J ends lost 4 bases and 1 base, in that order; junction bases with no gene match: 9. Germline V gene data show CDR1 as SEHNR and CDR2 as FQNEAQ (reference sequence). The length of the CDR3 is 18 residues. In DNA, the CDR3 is TGTGCCAGCAGCTGGACTAGCGGGACTACACCCCGCACAGATACGCAGTATTTT. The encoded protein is CASSWTSGTTPRTDTQYF.

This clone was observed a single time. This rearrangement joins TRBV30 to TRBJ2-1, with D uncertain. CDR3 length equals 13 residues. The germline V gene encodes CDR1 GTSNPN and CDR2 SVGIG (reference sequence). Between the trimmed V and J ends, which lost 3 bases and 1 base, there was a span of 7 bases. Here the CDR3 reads CAWRARSYNEQFF. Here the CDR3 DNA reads TGTGCCTGGAGGGCTAGATCCTACAATGAGCAGTTCTTC.

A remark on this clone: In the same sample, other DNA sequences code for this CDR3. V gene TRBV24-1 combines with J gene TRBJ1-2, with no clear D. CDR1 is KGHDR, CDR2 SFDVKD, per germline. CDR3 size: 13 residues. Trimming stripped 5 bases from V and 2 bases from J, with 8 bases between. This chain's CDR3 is CATSGTANYGYTF. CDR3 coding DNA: TGTGCCACCAGTGGTACGGCAAACTATGGCTACACCTTC.

The CDR3 coding sequence is TGTGCCAGCAGCTTACTAGGGGCCGCCTACGAGCAGTACTTC. Residues: CASSLLGAAYEQYF. This chain links TRBV7-3 with TRBJ2-7; D possibly corresponds to TRBD1 (5 bases). The CDR3 is made up of 14 amino acids. V was clipped by 2 bases and J by 2 bases, with 10 bases between them. Germline V gives CDR1 SGHTA, CDR2 FQGTGA.

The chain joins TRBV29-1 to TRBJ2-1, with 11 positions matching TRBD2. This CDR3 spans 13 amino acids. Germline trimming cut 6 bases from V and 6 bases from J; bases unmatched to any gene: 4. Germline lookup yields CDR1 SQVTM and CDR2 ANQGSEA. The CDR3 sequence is CSVPGTSGNEQFF. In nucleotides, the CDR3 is TGCAGCGTGCCCGGGACTAGCGGCAATGAGCAGTTCTTC.

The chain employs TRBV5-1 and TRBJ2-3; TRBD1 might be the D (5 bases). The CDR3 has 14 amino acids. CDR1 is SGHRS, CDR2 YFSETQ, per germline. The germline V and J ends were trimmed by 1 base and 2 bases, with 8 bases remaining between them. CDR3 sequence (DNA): TGCGCCAGCAGCTTGATCGGACACACAGATACGCAGTATTTT. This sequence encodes CASSLIGHTDTQYF.

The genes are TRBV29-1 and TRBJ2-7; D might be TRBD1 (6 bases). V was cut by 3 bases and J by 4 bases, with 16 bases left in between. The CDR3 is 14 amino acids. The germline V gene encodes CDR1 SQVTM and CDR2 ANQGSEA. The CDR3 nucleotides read TGCAGCGTTGATATTCAGGGGCCAGGTTACGAGCAGTACTTC. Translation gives CSVDIQGPGYEQYF.

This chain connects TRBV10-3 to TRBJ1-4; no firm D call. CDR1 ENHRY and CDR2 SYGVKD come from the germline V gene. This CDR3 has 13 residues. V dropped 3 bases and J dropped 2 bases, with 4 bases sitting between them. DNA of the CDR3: TGTGCCATCAGTGAAGGGACTAATGAAAAACTGTTTTTT. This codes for CAISEGTNEKLFF.

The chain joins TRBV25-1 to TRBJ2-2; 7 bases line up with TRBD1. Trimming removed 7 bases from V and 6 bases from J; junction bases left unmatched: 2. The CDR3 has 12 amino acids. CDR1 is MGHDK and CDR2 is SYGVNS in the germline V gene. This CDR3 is CASNRGAGELFF. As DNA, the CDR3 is TGTGCCAGCAACAGGGGCGCCGGGGAGCTGTTTTTT.

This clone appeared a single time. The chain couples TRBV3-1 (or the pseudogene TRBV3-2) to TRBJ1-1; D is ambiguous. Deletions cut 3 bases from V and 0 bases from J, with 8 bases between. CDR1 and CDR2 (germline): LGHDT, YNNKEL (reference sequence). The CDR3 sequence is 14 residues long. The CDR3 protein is CASSHQVMNTEAFF. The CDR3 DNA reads TGTGCCAGCAGCCATCAGGTGATGAACACTGAAGCTTTCTTT.

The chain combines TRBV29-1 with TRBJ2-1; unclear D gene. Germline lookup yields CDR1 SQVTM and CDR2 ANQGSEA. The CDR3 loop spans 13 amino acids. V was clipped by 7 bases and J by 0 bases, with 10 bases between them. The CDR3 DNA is TGCAGCGCGACCCTAAGCTCCTACAATGAGCAGTTCTTC. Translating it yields CSATLSSYNEQFF.

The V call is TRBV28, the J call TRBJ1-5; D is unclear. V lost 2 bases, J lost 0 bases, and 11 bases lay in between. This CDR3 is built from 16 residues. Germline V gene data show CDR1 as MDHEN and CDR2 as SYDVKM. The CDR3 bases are TGTGCCAGCAGTTTAAAGGGCGGAAATAGCAATCAGCCCCAGCATTTT. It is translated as CASSLKGGNSNQPQHF.

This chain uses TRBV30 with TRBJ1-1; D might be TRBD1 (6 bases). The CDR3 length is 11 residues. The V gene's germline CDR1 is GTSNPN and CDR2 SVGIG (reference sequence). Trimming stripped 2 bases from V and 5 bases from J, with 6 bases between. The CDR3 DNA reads TGTGCCTGGAGTAGGGGGACTGAAGCTTTCTTT. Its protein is CAWSRGTEAFF.

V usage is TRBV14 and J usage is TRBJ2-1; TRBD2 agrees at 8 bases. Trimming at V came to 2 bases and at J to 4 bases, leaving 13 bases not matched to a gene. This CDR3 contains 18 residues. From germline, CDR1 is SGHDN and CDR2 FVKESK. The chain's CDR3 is CASSQYTGLGGGYNEQFF. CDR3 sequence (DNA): TGTGCCAGCAGCCAATACACGGGACTAGGCGGTGGGTACAATGAGCAGTTCTTC.

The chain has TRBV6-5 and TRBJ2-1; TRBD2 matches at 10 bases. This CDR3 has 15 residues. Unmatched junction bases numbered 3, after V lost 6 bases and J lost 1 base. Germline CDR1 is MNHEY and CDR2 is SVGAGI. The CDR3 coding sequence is TGTGCCAGCAGAATAGCGGGGGGTTCCTACAATGAGCAGTTCTTC. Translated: CASRIAGGSYNEQFF.

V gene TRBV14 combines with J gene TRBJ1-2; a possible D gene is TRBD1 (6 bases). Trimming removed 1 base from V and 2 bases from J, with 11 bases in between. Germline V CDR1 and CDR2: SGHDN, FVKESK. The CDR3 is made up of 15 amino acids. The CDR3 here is CASSQGGDRNYGYTF. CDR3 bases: TGTGCCAGCAGCCAAGGGGGAGACAGGAACTATGGCTACACCTTC.

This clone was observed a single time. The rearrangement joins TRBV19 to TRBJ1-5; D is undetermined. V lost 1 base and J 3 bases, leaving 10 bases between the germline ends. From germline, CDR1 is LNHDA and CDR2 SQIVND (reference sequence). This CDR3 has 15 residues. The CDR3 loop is CASSIVLRINQPQHF. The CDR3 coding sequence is TGTGCCAGTAGTATAGTATTACGGATCAATCAGCCCCAGCATTTT.

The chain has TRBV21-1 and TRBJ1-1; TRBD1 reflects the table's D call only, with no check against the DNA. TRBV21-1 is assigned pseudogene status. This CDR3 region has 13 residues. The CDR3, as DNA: TGTGCCAGCAGCAAACCAGGGGGCACTGAAGCTTTCTTT. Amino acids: CASSKPGGTEAFF.

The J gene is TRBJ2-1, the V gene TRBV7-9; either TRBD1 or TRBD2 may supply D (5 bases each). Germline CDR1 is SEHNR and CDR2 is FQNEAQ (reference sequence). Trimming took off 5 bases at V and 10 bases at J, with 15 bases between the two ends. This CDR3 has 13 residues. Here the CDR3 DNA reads TGTGCCAGCAGCCTGAATAAAGGGACCGAGCAGTTCTTC. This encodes CASSLNKGTEQFF.

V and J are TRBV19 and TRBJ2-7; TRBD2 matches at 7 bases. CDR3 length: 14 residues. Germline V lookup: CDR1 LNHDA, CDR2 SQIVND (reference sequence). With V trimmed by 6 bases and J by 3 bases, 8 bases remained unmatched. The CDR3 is CASRYEGEGYEQYF. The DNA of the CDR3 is TGTGCCAGTAGGTACGAAGGGGAGGGCTACGAGCAGTACTTC. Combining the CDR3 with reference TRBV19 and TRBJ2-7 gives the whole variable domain DGGITQSPKYLFRKEGQNVTLSCEQNLNHDAMYWYRQDPGQGLRLIYYSQIVNDFQKGDIAEGYSVSREKKESFPLTVTSAQKNPTAFYLCASRYEGEGYEQYFGPGTRLTVT.

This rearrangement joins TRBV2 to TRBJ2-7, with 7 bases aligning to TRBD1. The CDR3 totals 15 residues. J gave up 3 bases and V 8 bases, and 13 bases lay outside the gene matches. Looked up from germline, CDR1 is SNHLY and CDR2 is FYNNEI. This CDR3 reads CASRKNTGEIYEQYF. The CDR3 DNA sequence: TGTGCCAGCCGTAAGAATACAGGGGAAATCTACGAGCAGTACTTC.